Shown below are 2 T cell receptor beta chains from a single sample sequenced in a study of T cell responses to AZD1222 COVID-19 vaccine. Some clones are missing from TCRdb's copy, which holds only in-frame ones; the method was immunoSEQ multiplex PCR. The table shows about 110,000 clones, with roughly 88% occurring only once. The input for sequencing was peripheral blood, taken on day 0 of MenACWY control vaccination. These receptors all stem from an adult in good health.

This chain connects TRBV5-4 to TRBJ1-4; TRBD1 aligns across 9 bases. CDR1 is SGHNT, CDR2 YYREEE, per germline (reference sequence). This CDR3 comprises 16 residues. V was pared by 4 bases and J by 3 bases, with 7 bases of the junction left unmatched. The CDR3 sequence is CASSGGQGGPNEKLFF. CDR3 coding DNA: TGTGCCAGCAGCGGGGGACAGGGTGGGCCTAATGAAAAACTGTTTTTT.

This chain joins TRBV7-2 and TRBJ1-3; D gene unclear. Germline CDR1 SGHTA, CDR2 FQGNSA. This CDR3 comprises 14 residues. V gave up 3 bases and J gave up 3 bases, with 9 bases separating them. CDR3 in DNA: TGTGCCAGCAGCTTGGCGACCTATGGAAACACCATATATTTT. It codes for CASSLATYGNTIYF. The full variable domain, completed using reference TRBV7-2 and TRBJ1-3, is GAGVSQSPSNKVTEKGKDVELRCDPISGHTALYWYRQSLGQGLEFLIYFQGNSAPDKSGLPSDRFSAERTGGSVSTLTIQRTQQEDSAVYLCASSLATYGNTIYFGEGSWLTVV.